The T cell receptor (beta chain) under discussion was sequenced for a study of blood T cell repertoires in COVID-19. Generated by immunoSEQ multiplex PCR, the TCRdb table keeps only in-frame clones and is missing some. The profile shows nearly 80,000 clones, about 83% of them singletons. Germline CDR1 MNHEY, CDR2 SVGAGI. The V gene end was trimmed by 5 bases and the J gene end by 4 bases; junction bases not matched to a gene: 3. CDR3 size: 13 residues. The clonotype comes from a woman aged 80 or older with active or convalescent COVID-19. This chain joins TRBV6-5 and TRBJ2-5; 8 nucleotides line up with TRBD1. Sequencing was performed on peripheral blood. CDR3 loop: CASSRTGGETQYF. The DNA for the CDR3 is TGTGCCAGCAGTCGAACAGGGGGAGAGACCCAGTACTTC.